The 30 T cell receptor beta chains in this list originate from one sample, sequenced in a study of B cell selection in AIRE deficiency. Sorted regulatory T cells were CD4-positive, CD25-high and CD127-low or negative. Data came from immunoSEQ multiplex PCR; TCRdb stores just in-frame clones and leaves some out. This sample has 20,000 or so clones, with 92% found just once. Sample: CD4+CD25+ Tregs sorted from PBMCs. The receptors come from a human donor in good health.

V usage is TRBV5-1 and J usage is TRBJ2-5; 7 bases agree with TRBD2. CDR3 length equals 14 residues. Per germline, CDR1 SGHRS and CDR2 YFSETQ. With 8 bases clipped from V and 2 bases from J, the junction kept 9 bases outside the gene matches. CDR3 DNA: TGCGCCAGTGGCTGGCTAGCGGATCAAGAGACCCAGTACTTC. Its translation: CASGWLADQETQYF.

This clone was picked up one time. The chain combines TRBV7-8 with TRBJ1-1; TRBD1 might be the D (5 bases). V lost 3 bases to trimming and J lost 5 bases, with 10 bases between them. The CDR3 has 13 residues. Germline values: CDR1 SGHVS, CDR2 FQNEAQ. CDR3 loop: CASSFRRVTEAFF. CDR3 DNA: TGTGCCAGCAGCTTTCGCAGGGTTACTGAAGCTTTCTTT.

The chain links TRBV11-3 to TRBJ1-1, with a tentative D call TRBD1 (6 bases). Germline V gene data show CDR1 as SGHNT and CDR2 as YENEEA. Trimming stripped 5 bases from V and 5 bases from J, with 18 bases between. This CDR3 contains 15 residues. CDR3 nucleotide sequence: TGTGCCAGCAGCCCGAATCGGGGGGGGCGGACTGAAGCTTTCTTT. Translating gives CASSPNRGGRTEAFF. Variable domain in full (rest from reference TRBV11-3 and TRBJ1-1): EAGVVQSPRYKIIEKKQPVAFWCNPISGHNTLYWYLQNLGQGPELLIRYENEEAVDDSQLPKDRFSAERLKGVDSTLKIQPAELGDSAVYLCASSPNRGGRTEAFFGQGTRLTVV.

DNA for the CDR3: TGTGCCAGCAGCGTAGGGGCAGGGGTACGACAGCCCCAGCATTTT. Its protein product is CASSVGAGVRQPQHF. J is TRBJ1-5 and V is TRBV9, with D possibly being TRBD1 (6 bases). Trimming left V 0 bases short and J 7 bases short, with 14 bases between. The CDR3 runs to 15 residues. Germline V gene data show CDR1 as SGDLS and CDR2 as YYNGEE.

In regard to this clone: Other DNA sequences in this sample translate to the same CDR3. The chain uses TRBV30 and TRBJ2-4; possible D gene TRBD2, 6 bases. In germline, CDR1 is GTSNPN, CDR2 SVGIG (reference sequence). V was trimmed by 2 bases and J by 10 bases, leaving 12 bases between them. CDR3 size: 12 residues. The CDR3 loop reads CAWSLGGRIQYF. In nucleotides, the CDR3 is TGTGCCTGGAGTCTGGGAGGACGAATTCAGTACTTC.

The J gene is TRBJ1-1, the V gene TRBV5-4; D gene unclear. The CDR3 is made up of 14 amino acids. Per the germline V gene, CDR1 is SGHNT and CDR2 is YYREEE (reference sequence). V was cut by 4 bases and J by 1 base, with 11 bases left in between. The CDR3 region is CASSPNRRNTEAFF. Here the CDR3 DNA reads TGTGCCAGCAGCCCAAACCGACGGAACACTGAAGCTTTCTTT.

CDR3 residues: CASSQLGTDLYGYTF. CDR3 DNA sequence: TGTGCCAGCAGCCAGCTAGGGACAGACCTTTATGGCTACACCTTC. The genes are TRBV14 and TRBJ1-2, with 7 bases identical to TRBD1. Germline loops: CDR1 SGHDN, CDR2 FVKESK. The V and J ends lost 3 bases and 5 bases, in that order; junction bases with no gene match: 9. The CDR3 length is 15 residues.

The rearrangement joins TRBV29-1 to TRBJ2-5, with TRBD2 identical over 13 bases. Trimming removed 6 bases from V and 3 bases from J; junction bases left unmatched: 4. This CDR3 spans 14 amino acids. Germline CDR1 and CDR2: SQVTM and ANQGSEA. The CDR3 reads CSVGGLAGEETQYF. Here the CDR3 DNA reads TGCAGCGTGGGCGGACTAGCGGGAGAAGAGACCCAGTACTTC.

V and J are TRBV27 and TRBJ2-1, with 7 bases identical to TRBD1. The V gene's germline CDR1 is MNHEY and CDR2 SMNVEV (reference sequence). J lost 1 base, V lost 5 bases, and 11 bases had no gene match. This CDR3 is built from 17 residues. CDR3 amino acids: CASSINKDRPSYNEQFF. The CDR3 region has the DNA TGTGCCAGCAGTATTAACAAGGACAGGCCTTCCTACAATGAGCAGTTCTTC.

The V and J genes are TRBV7-2 and TRBJ1-1; TRBD1 might be the D (6 bases). Germline CDR1 is SGHTA and CDR2 is FQGNSA. The CDR3 runs 13 residues. V was cut by 2 bases and J by 3 bases, with 7 bases left in between. CDR3 loop: CASSLQGYTEAFF. DNA for the CDR3: TGTGCCAGCAGCTTACAGGGGTACACTGAAGCTTTCTTT.

The V and J genes are TRBV18 and TRBJ2-7; a possible D gene is TRBD1 (6 bases). The CDR3 consists of 12 residues. From germline, CDR1 is KGHSH and CDR2 LQKENI. V was shortened by 5 bases and J by 7 bases, with 12 bases between the two germline ends. The CDR3 spells CASSWGPEEQYF. CDR3 in DNA: TGTGCCAGCTCATGGGGGCCTGAGGAGCAGTACTTC.

The chain joins TRBV19 to TRBJ2-7; 9 positions agree with TRBD1. Germline lookup yields CDR1 LNHDA and CDR2 SQIVND (reference sequence). CDR3 length: 14 amino acids. With V trimmed by 3 bases and J by 3 bases, 3 bases remained unmatched. CDR3 DNA sequence: TGTGCCAGTAGTATTGCGGGACAGGGCTACGAGCAGTACTTC. Translation gives CASSIAGQGYEQYF.

Here the CDR3 reads CASSAGQGKSEQYF. CDR3 DNA sequence: TGTGCCAGCAGTGCGGGACAGGGGAAGAGCGAGCAGTACTTC. The gene calls are TRBV6-6 and TRBJ2-7, with 10 bases lining up with TRBD1. V lost 5 bases and J lost 6; bases outside the gene matches: 7. This CDR3 comprises 14 residues. From germline, CDR1 is MNHNY and CDR2 SVGAGI (reference sequence).

The CDR3: CASSESPGQSEAFF. DNA for the CDR3: TGCGCCAGCAGTGAGTCACCGGGACAGTCTGAAGCTTTCTTT. The chain employs TRBV10-1 and TRBJ1-1, with 7 bases identical to TRBD1. This CDR3 has 14 amino acids. With V trimmed by 0 bases and J by 6 bases, 4 bases remained unmatched. The germline CDR1 and CDR2 sequences are WNHNN and SYGVQD (reference sequence).

This clone appeared a few times. The chain has TRBV10-2 and TRBJ1-1, with a possible D match to TRBD1 (6 bases). The germline V and J ends were trimmed by 6 bases and 10 bases, with 12 bases remaining between them. There are 11 residues in the CDR3. Per germline, CDR1 WSHSY and CDR2 SAAADI. This CDR3 is CASSQGTLAFF. The CDR3 DNA reads TGCGCCAGCAGCCAGGGGACACTAGCTTTCTTT.

The chain carries TRBV5-5 and TRBJ2-7, with a possible D match to TRBD1 (6 bases). Per the germline V gene, CDR1 is SGHKS and CDR2 is YYEKEE (reference sequence). The ends were cut back, 0 bases at V and 5 bases at J, with 12 bases in the middle. The CDR3 is made up of 14 amino acids. The CDR3 coding sequence is TGTGCCAGCAGCTTGGGCAACAGGGACGACGAGCAGTACTTC. This gives the protein CASSLGNRDDEQYF.

In this sample, this clone turned up once. This chain connects TRBV19 to TRBJ2-2; 13 bases are shared with TRBD2. The CDR3 has 18 residues. The J segment lost 1 base and the V segment lost 5 bases, leaving 7 bases of the junction unmatched. Germline CDR1 LNHDA, CDR2 SQIVND (reference sequence). The CDR3 sequence is CASSPRLAGGLNTGELFF. The CDR3, as DNA: TGTGCCAGTAGTCCACGACTAGCGGGGGGACTGAACACCGGGGAGCTGTTTTTT.

The chain carries TRBV2 and TRBJ1-2, with 7 nucleotides matching TRBD1. Germline V lookup: CDR1 SNHLY, CDR2 FYNNEI. The CDR3 runs to 17 residues. With 4 bases clipped from V and 4 bases from J, the junction kept 15 bases outside the gene matches. CDR3 amino acids: CASSGDPPTGIRYGYTF. In DNA, the CDR3 is TGTGCCAGCAGTGGGGACCCGCCGACAGGGATCCGCTATGGCTACACCTTC.

The chain carries TRBV19 and TRBJ1-2; D may be TRBD1 (5 bases). Trimming pared 9 bases from V and 8 bases from J, leaving 22 bases between. The CDR3 runs 14 residues. CDR1 LNHDA and CDR2 SQIVND come from the germline V gene (reference sequence). CDR3 in amino acids: CASKPLLTAPGYTF. CDR3 bases: TGTGCCAGCAAACCACTTTTGACAGCCCCAGGCTACACCTTC.

The rearrangement joins TRBV10-2 to TRBJ2-2, with 8 bases matching TRBD1. The CDR3 totals 16 residues. Germline CDR1 and CDR2: WSHSY and SAAADI. J lost 0 bases, V lost 7 bases, and 7 bases had no gene match. The CDR3, as DNA: TGCGCCAGCATTACAGGGGGACTTGCGAACACCGGGGAGCTGTTTTTT. Residues: CASITGGLANTGELFF.

The chain carries TRBV21-1 and TRBJ2-1; the table's TRBD2 call for D was not verified on the DNA. TRBV21-1 counts as a pseudogene. The CDR3 runs to 16 residues. In DNA form, the CDR3 reads TGTGCCAGCAGCGCCCGACTACCTGACTCCTACAATGAGCAGTTCTTC. It specifies CASSARLPDSYNEQFF.

The sample holds a few counts of this clone. V usage is TRBV19 and J usage is TRBJ2-1; 8 nucleotides agree with TRBD2. The germline V gene has CDR1 LNHDA and CDR2 SQIVND (reference sequence). With 2 bases clipped from V and 3 bases from J, the junction kept 9 bases outside the gene matches. The CDR3 has 17 amino acids. The chain's CDR3 is CASSIRRASGYYNEQFF. CDR3 nucleotide sequence: TGTGCCAGTAGTATAAGGCGCGCTAGCGGGTACTACAATGAGCAGTTCTTC.

The V and J genes are TRBV1 and TRBJ2-3; TRBD2 is the table's D call and was not checked against the DNA. TRBV1 is a pseudogene locus. The CDR3 sequence is 17 residues long. CDR3 sequence (DNA): TGCACCAGCAGCCAAGATCCGACTAGCCCTTACACAGATACGCAGTATTTT. Translation gives CTSSQDPTSPYTDTQYF.

The J gene is TRBJ1-3, the V gene TRBV10-3; possible D gene TRBD1, 5 bases. V was clipped by 6 bases and J by 1 base, with 7 bases between them. Germline V gene sequence: CDR1 ENHRY, CDR2 SYGVKD. The CDR3 sequence is 13 residues long. The CDR3 protein is CAISRTSGNTIYF. CDR3 nucleotides: TGTGCCATCAGCCGGACATCTGGAAACACCATATATTTT.

This rearrangement joins TRBV25-1 to TRBJ1-2; TRBD1 is a possible D gene (5 bases). CDR1 is MGHDK, CDR2 SYGVNS, per germline. There are 16 residues in the CDR3. Trimming left V 5 bases short and J 4 bases short, with 20 bases between. The CDR3 nucleotides are TGTGCCAGCAGTCCCTCGTCGGGACCAATGCTCTATGGCTACACCTTC. Its protein is CASSPSSGPMLYGYTF.

This clone showed up just once. The rearrangement uses TRBV5-4 and TRBJ2-7; no clear D gene. CDR3 length: 14 residues. Looked up from germline, CDR1 is SGHNT and CDR2 is YYREEE (reference sequence). Trimming stripped 2 bases from V and 0 bases from J, with 9 bases between. For the CDR3, the DNA is TGTGCCAGCAGCTTCGACCGGTACTCCTACGAGCAGTACTTC. Translating gives CASSFDRYSYEQYF.

The chain links TRBV5-4 to TRBJ2-2; possibly TRBD1 for D (6 bases). The CDR3 consists of 15 residues. V was pared by 4 bases and J by 3 bases, with 13 bases between. CDR1 is SGHNT and CDR2 is YYREEE in the germline V gene (reference sequence). CDR3 protein: CASSAGQWDTGELFF. The CDR3 DNA is TGTGCCAGCAGCGCCGGACAGTGGGACACCGGGGAGCTGTTTTTT.

The rearrangement joins TRBV5-1 to TRBJ1-2; weak D call: TRBD1 (5 bases). The CDR3 contains 13 residues. Trimming left V 0 bases short and J 8 bases short, with 11 bases between. Germline CDR1 reads SGHRS; CDR2 reads YFSETQ. The DNA of the CDR3 is TGCGCCAGCAGCTTGGGACAGCTTAGCGGCTACACCTTC. Protein: CASSLGQLSGYTF.

The V call is TRBV9, the J call TRBJ2-3, with 8 bases lining up with TRBD2. V was clipped by 0 bases and J by 4 bases; unmatched bases: 1. The CDR3 extends over 14 amino acids. CDR1 and CDR2 (germline): SGDLS, YYNGEE. The CDR3 DNA follows: TGTGCCAGCAGCGTAGCGGGGGGGGCAGATACGCAGTATTTT. Translated, it gives CASSVAGGADTQYF.

This chain links TRBV10-3 with TRBJ2-1; possible D gene TRBD2, 6 bases. The V end lost 4 bases, the J end lost 8 bases, and 15 bases lay between the germline ends. Per germline, CDR1 ENHRY and CDR2 SYGVKD. There are 14 residues in the CDR3. The CDR3 spells CAISGDRDSYEQFF. The CDR3 DNA reads as TGTGCCATCAGTGGGGACCGGGACTCTTATGAGCAGTTCTTC.